Listed below are T cell receptor beta chains from one sample, sequenced in a study of shared clonotypes between healthy human individuals. The protocol was immunoSEQ multiplex PCR, while the TCRdb copy is restricted to in-frame clones and leaves out a portion. Of approximately 1.5 million clones listed, 98% are singletons. Sequenced input: naive CD4+ T cells sorted from blood. These receptors were taken from a man aged 25-45 years in good health. The CDR3 runs from the conserved cysteine through the conserved F or W. Fields, in order: J gene, V gene, D gene, clone size, CDR3 DNA, CDR3 protein. A D gene is named only where the DNA matches it firmly. Rows give clone size only sometimes, using once, few, many, or a class for an expanded clone.

>TRBJ2-3|TRBV5-1|NA|NA
TGCGCCAGCAGCTTGGATTGGGATACGCAGTATTTT
CASSLDWDTQYF
>TRBJ1-2|TRBV5-5|NA|NA
TGTGCCAGCAGCTTTACGGCTCCGTCTAACTATGGCTACACCTTC
CASSFTAPSNYGYTF
>TRBJ2-7|TRBV5-1|TRBD1|NA
TGCGCCAGCAGCTCCTTCGGACAGGGGTCCTACGAGCAGTACTTC
CASSSFGQGSYEQYF
>TRBJ1-5|TRBV7-9|NA|NA
TGTGCCAGCAGCCCCTACTTTGGCGTTGCAGACAATCAGCCCCAGCATTTT
CASSPYFGVADNQPQHF
>TRBJ2-7|TRBV11-2|NA|NA
TGTGCCAGCAGCTTAGGGACGGGACGGGGATCCTCCTACGAGCAGTACTTC
CASSLGTGRGSSYEQYF
>TRBJ1-5|TRBV19|NA|NA
TGTGCCAGTAGTAGCGGAGCTCGGAGCGGGAGCAATCAGCCCCAGCATTTT
CASSSGARSGSNQPQHF
>TRBJ2-7|TRBV6-1|TRBD2|NA
TGTGCCAGCAGTTGGGGAGGGCCCTACGAGCAGTACTTC
CASSWGGPYEQYF
>TRBJ2-5|TRBV5-1|TRBD2|NA
TGCGCCAGCAGCTTCCAGCGGGAGCTGTTAGAGACCCAGTACTTC
CASSFQRELLETQYF
>TRBJ2-5|TRBV7-3|NA|NA
TGTGCCAGCAGCCCTACAGGGACGGGGACCCAGTACTTC
CASSPTGTGTQYF
>TRBJ2-5|TRBV5-1|NA|NA
TGCGCCAGCAGCCAAGGACGGATACAAGAGACCCAGTACTTC
CASSQGRIQETQYF
>TRBJ1-4|TRBV28|NA|NA
TGTGCCAGCAGACCAGGATTGGCTAATGAAAAACTGTTTTTT
CASRPGLANEKLFF
>TRBJ2-7|TRBV5-4|TRBD2|NA
TGTGCCAGCAGCTCCGGACTAGCGGGAAGCGAGCAGTACTTC
CASSSGLAGSEQYF
>TRBJ2-1|TRBV29-1|TRBD2|NA
TGCAGCGTTGGAAGCGGGAGGCCCTCCTGGTCTCTATTCTACAATGAGCAGTTCTTC
CSVGSGRPSWSLFYNEQFF
>TRBJ2-3|TRBV28|TRBD2|NA
TGTGCCAGCAGTTTGCGCACTAGCGGAGTCAGCACAGATACGCAGTATTTT
CASSLRTSGVSTDTQYF
>TRBJ2-2|TRBV5-1|NA|NA
TGCGCCAGCAGACCTCCGGGTCTATACTCCACCGGGGAGCTGTTTTTT
CASRPPGLYSTGELFF
>TRBJ2-5|TRBV6-6|NA|NA
TGTGCCAGCACCCCCCATGTTTTCCAAGAGACCCAGTACTTC
CASTPHVFQETQYF
>TRBJ1-1|TRBV5-1|NA|NA
TGCGCCAGCAGCCAGCAGGGAGGGGGGAACACTGAAGCTTTCTTT
CASSQQGGGNTEAFF
>TRBJ1-4|TRBV5-1|NA|NA
TGCGCCAGCAGCTTGCCGGGGGCGACACTGTTTTTT
CASSLPGATLFF
>TRBJ2-7|TRBV10-3|NA|NA
TGTGCCATCAGTGAGTCCGACAGGACCGACCTTTACGAGCAGTACTTC
CAISESDRTDLYEQYF
>TRBJ2-3|TRBV15|NA|NA
TGTGCCACCAGCGGGGACCGACTAGGACCGACAGATACGCAGTATTTT
CATSGDRLGPTDTQYF
>TRBJ2-1|TRBV19|TRBD2|NA
TGTGCCAGTCGGACTAGCGGGACTCAGTCCTACAATGAGCAGTTCTTC
CASRTSGTQSYNEQFF
>TRBJ2-7|TRBV5-1|TRBD2|NA
TGCGCCAGCAGCCCGGGACTAGCGGGAGACGATGAGCAGTACTTC
CASSPGLAGDDEQYF
>TRBJ1-2|TRBV5-5|NA|NA
TGTGCCAGCAGCTCCGGGGGTAACTATGGCTACACCTTC
CASSSGGNYGYTF
>TRBJ1-1|TRBV14|TRBD1|NA
TGTGCCAGCAGCCGGGACAGGGAGAACACTGAAGCTTTCTTT
CASSRDRENTEAFF
>TRBJ1-5|TRBV28|NA|NA
TGTGCCAGCAGTTCGTTTTATAGCAATCAGCCCCAGCATTTT
CASSSFYSNQPQHF
>TRBJ1-1|TRBV2|NA|NA
TGTGCCAGCAGTGAAATCCCAAACACTGAAGCTTTCTTT
CASSEIPNTEAFF
>TRBJ2-3|TRBV10-3|TRBD2|once
TGTGCCACCGGACTAGCGGGAAACATAGATACGCAGTATTTT
CATGLAGNIDTQYF
>TRBJ2-7|TRBV5-4|NA|NA
TGTGCCAGCAGCCGTGGGCGGCAAACAGGGAGCTCCTACGAGCAGTACTTC
CASSRGRQTGSSYEQYF
>TRBJ2-3|TRBV5-4|NA|NA
TGTGCCAGCAGCTTGTCGCCCGGCGCCACAGATACGCAGTATTTT
CASSLSPGATDTQYF
>TRBJ1-3|TRBV11-2|NA|NA
TGTGCCAGCAGCCCGCGGCCGCCCTACTCTGGAAACACCATATATTTT
CASSPRPPYSGNTIYF
>TRBJ2-7|TRBV7-8|NA|once
TGTGCCAGCAGCTTAGTGGACCCAGCCTACGAGCAGTACTTC
CASSLVDPAYEQYF